This TCR beta chain was recorded in a study of CD8 T cells in ankylosing spondylitis. Whole-study findings and limits: Relatively rare in peripheral blood, disease-linked clones were also CD8+. Characteristic, it appeared, of ankylosing spondylitis blood was a TCR beta motif of seven or eight highly homologous variants. Disease-linked clones were reportedly significantly enriched in matched ankylosing spondylitis synovial fluid.

Per germline, CDR1 DFQATT and CDR2 SNEGSKA (reference sequence). The V end lost 5 bases, the J end lost 6 bases, and 16 bases lay between the germline ends. The CDR3 spans 13 residues. In the case of this clonotype: Its antigen is unidentified.

Researchers built TCR beta libraries using quantitative 5'-RACE with molecular barcodes. TCRdb independently ran MiXCR on the 5' RACE reads; one entry per CDR3 protein. This sample has 250,000 to 400,000 distinct CDR3 sequences, with approximately 10% found just once. This TCR was recovered from a female donor with ankylosing spondylitis or in good health (not recorded which). The sample comprised blood, either unsorted or a sorted T cell fraction (not recorded which). J is TRBJ1-2 and V is TRBV20-1, with D possibly being TRBD1 (6 bases). DNA of the CDR3: TGCAGTGCTGGACAGACGGGGGAGGATGGCTACACCTTC. Encoded protein: CSAGQTGEDGYTF.